The 23 T cell receptor beta chains given below trace back to one sample, sequenced in a study of early T cells in non-severe SARS-CoV-2 infection. TCRdb re-derived calls from the 5' RACE reads in MiXCR, one entry per CDR3 protein. The table records 69,000 or so distinct CDR3 sequences, 3.5% to 6% of them present only once. Sequences were derived from whole blood, sampled at baseline. The receptor set was obtained from an adult who was a healthcare worker with PCR-confirmed SARS-CoV-2 infection or an uninfected control (not recorded which). The donor label of this sample is uncertain.

This clonotype was recorded many times. The chain is built from TRBV20-1 and TRBJ1-2, with 7 positions matching TRBD1. This CDR3 is built from 13 residues. The germline CDR1 and CDR2 sequences are DFQATT and SNEGSKA (reference sequence). V gave up 6 bases and J gave up 0 bases; unmatched junction bases: 4. The CDR3 sequence is CSAPTGTNYGYTF. In DNA form, the CDR3 reads TGCAGTGCCCCGACAGGGACTAACTATGGCTACACCTTC.

This clonotype came up a few times. The J gene is TRBJ1-1, the V gene TRBV3-1; tentative D call: TRBD1 (5 bases). Germline V gene sequence: CDR1 LGHDT, CDR2 YNNKEL (reference sequence). The CDR3 extends over 13 amino acids. V lost 10 bases, J lost 2 bases, and 14 bases lay in between. CDR3 bases: TGTGCCACTACTAGGACATCTAACACTGAAGCTTTCTTT. This translates into CATTRTSNTEAFF.

The chain uses TRBV5-1 and TRBJ2-1, with D possibly being TRBD2 (5 bases). The V gene lost 4 bases and the J gene lost 0 bases, with 14 bases spanning the gap. The CDR3 loop spans 16 amino acids. Per the germline V gene, CDR1 is SGHRS and CDR2 is YFSETQ. DNA for the CDR3: TGCGCCAGCAGCCGGGATGGGCGTAGCTCCTACAATGAGCAGTTCTTC. Protein: CASSRDGRSSYNEQFF.

There are many counts of this clonotype. This chain connects TRBV12-3 or TRBV12-4 to TRBJ1-2; 8 bases are a match to TRBD1. The CDR3 runs to 15 residues. V trimming: 2 bases; J trimming: 1 base; junction bases outside the gene matches: 3. The CDR3 nucleotides are TGTGCCAGCAGTTTATGGACAGGGTTTAACTATGGCTACACCTTC. Translated, it gives CASSLWTGFNYGYTF.

This clonotype was seen a few times. This chain connects TRBV9 to TRBJ2-1; D not resolved. V was clipped by 2 bases and J by 0 bases, with 12 bases between them. Germline V gives CDR1 SGDLS, CDR2 YYNGEE. This CDR3 spans 16 amino acids. The CDR3 nucleotides are TGTGCCAGCAGCGTTATGGGCTCTAGCTCCTACAATGAGCAGTTCTTC. It encodes CASSVMGSSSYNEQFF.

This clonotype was seen ten or more times. The chain is built from TRBV30 and TRBJ1-2; tentatively, D is TRBD1 (6 bases). The CDR3 consists of 11 residues. Deletions cut 6 bases from V and 5 bases from J, with 10 bases between. Germline CDR1 is GTSNPN and CDR2 is SVGIG (reference sequence). For the CDR3, the DNA is TGTGCCTGTGCCACAGGGTATGGCTACACCTTC. This gives the protein CACATGYGYTF. Looking up the rest from reference TRBV30 and TRBJ1-2 gives the full variable domain: SQTIHQWPATLVQPVGSPLSLECTVEGTSNPNLYWYRQAAGRGLQLLFYSVGIGQISSEVPQNLSASRPQDRQFILSSKKLLLSDSGFYLCACATGYGYTFGSGTRLTVV.

This clonotype was recorded at least ten times. The J gene is TRBJ2-3, the V gene TRBV20-1; D ambiguous. This CDR3 spans 14 amino acids. Trimming removed 5 bases from V and 1 base from J, with 13 bases in between. Germline V gene data show CDR1 as DFQATT and CDR2 as SNEGSKA (reference sequence). The CDR3 is CSAGPLTRTDTQYF. CDR3 sequence (DNA): TGCAGTGCTGGACCTCTGACACGCACAGATACGCAGTATTTT.

This clonotype was counted only a few times. J is TRBJ2-7 and V is TRBV28, with D uncertain. Germline CDR1 and CDR2: MDHEN and SYDVKM. V was pared by 4 bases and J by 1 base, with 11 bases between. This CDR3 has 14 amino acids. The CDR3 nucleotides are TGTGCCAGCAGTTCCCGTCCTGCGTCCTACGAGCAGTACTTC. Its translation: CASSSRPASYEQYF. The variable domain in full, completed from reference TRBV28 and TRBJ2-7, reads DVKVTQSSRYLVKRTGEKVFLECVQDMDHENMFWYRQDPGLGLRLIYFSYDVKMKEKGDIPEGYSVSREKKERFSLILESASTNQTSMYLCASSSRPASYEQYFGPGTRLTVT.

This clonotype was counted ten times or more. The chain is built from TRBV7-6 and TRBJ1-3; D might be TRBD1 (6 bases). The CDR3 extends over 15 amino acids. V lost 6 bases and J lost 0, with 12 bases in between. The germline V gene has CDR1 SGHVS and CDR2 FNYEAQ. In DNA, the CDR3 is TGTGCCAGCAGTAAACAGGGTTACTCTGGAAACACCATATATTTT. Its translation is CASSKQGYSGNTIYF.

This clonotype was detected ten times or more. V and J are TRBV10-3 and TRBJ1-5, with unresolved D. Germline CDR1 and CDR2: ENHRY and SYGVKD. Trimming took off 6 bases at V and 0 bases at J, with 6 bases between the two ends. This CDR3 has 13 amino acids. CDR3 DNA: TGTGCCATCAGCGAACCTAGCAATCAGCCCCAGCATTTT. Residues: CAISEPSNQPQHF.

This clonotype has just a few counts. V usage is TRBV7-6 and J usage is TRBJ2-3, with TRBD1 matching over 12 bases. Germline V CDR1 and CDR2: SGHVS, FNYEAQ. CDR3 length: 14 residues. The V segment lost 3 bases and the J segment 7 bases; nucleotides outside the gene matches: 2. For the CDR3, the DNA is TGTGCCAGCAGCTTGGGACAGGGGGCGAATACGCAGTATTTT. It encodes CASSLGQGANTQYF.

This clonotype turned up a few times. The V and J genes are TRBV2 and TRBJ1-4; no clear D gene. Per the germline V gene, CDR1 is SNHLY and CDR2 is FYNNEI. V was pared by 2 bases and J by 6 bases, with 7 bases between. CDR3 length equals 13 residues. CDR3 residues: CASSEYRDEKLFF. Here the CDR3 DNA reads TGTGCCAGCAGTGAATATCGGGATGAAAAACTGTTTTTT.

This clonotype occurred many times. The chain carries TRBV6-5 and TRBJ2-2, with D possibly TRBD1 on 5 matching bases. Germline CDR1 and CDR2: MNHEY and SVGAGI. This CDR3 is 14 amino acids long. Trimming stripped 6 bases from V and 1 base from J, with 9 bases between. This CDR3 reads CASSGHQNTGELFF. CDR3 bases: TGTGCCAGCAGCGGACACCAGAACACCGGGGAGCTGTTTTTT.

This clonotype was seen a handful of times. This rearrangement joins TRBV6-5 to TRBJ2-7; D gene ambiguous. The V and J ends lost 0 bases and 6 bases respectively, with 3 bases between them. CDR1 is MNHEY, CDR2 SVGAGI, per germline. The CDR3 loop spans 11 amino acids. The CDR3 loop reads CASSYSAEQYF. The CDR3, as DNA: TGTGCCAGCAGTTACTCGGCCGAGCAGTACTTC.

This clonotype appeared many times. V usage is TRBV7-2 and J usage is TRBJ1-1, with a possible D match to TRBD1 (5 bases). V shed 0 bases and J shed 0 bases, with 14 bases lying between them. Germline values: CDR1 SGHTA, CDR2 FQGNSA. This CDR3 region has 17 residues. CDR3 residues: CASSLARGAYMNTEAFF. Written as DNA, the CDR3 is TGTGCCAGCAGCTTAGCACGGGGCGCGTACATGAACACTGAAGCTTTCTTT.

This clonotype was seen at least ten times. This chain joins TRBV4-3 and TRBJ2-7, with D unclear. The CDR3 is made up of 17 amino acids. Germline CDR1 is LGHNA and CDR2 is YSLEER. V was pared by 2 bases and J by 0 bases, with 17 bases between. For the CDR3, the DNA is TGCGCCAGCAGCCAACCCCATTCGGCCCCCAGCTCCTACGAGCAGTACTTC. It yields the protein CASSQPHSAPSSYEQYF.

The sample holds many counts of this clonotype. The chain's CDR3 is CASSLFGAGANVLTF. The CDR3 DNA reads TGTGCCAGCAGCTTATTCGGGGCTGGGGCCAACGTCCTGACTTTC. The chain carries TRBV11-2 and TRBJ2-6; weak D call: TRBD2 (5 bases). V lost 2 bases, J lost 2 bases, and 7 bases lay in between. Germline V gives CDR1 SGHAT, CDR2 FQNNGV. This CDR3 spans 15 amino acids.

Ten or more counts support this clonotype. The V call is TRBV7-8, the J call TRBJ1-5; 9 positions match TRBD1. V lost 0 bases to trimming and J lost 3 bases; unmatched junction nucleotides: 9. The CDR3 has 18 amino acids. Germline CDR1 SGHVS, CDR2 FQNEAQ. CDR3 DNA: TGTGCCAGCAGCTTAGCAGGGAGACAGGGGGTTGACAATCAGCCCCAGCATTTT. As protein: CASSLAGRQGVDNQPQHF.

The rearrangement links TRBV4-1 to TRBJ2-5; 7 bases map to TRBD2. V dropped 3 bases and J dropped 4; count of bases not matched to a gene: 11. CDR1 and CDR2 from the germline V gene are MGHRA and YSYEKL. This CDR3 has 16 amino acids. The CDR3 is CASSHIGTQRGETQYF. The CDR3 DNA follows: TGCGCCAGCAGCCACATAGGGACTCAGCGGGGAGAGACCCAGTACTTC.

Many counts were recorded for this clonotype. CDR3: CASSLEPGARGTEAFF. Here the CDR3 DNA reads TGTGCCAGCAGCTTAGAGCCAGGGGCGCGGGGCACTGAAGCTTTCTTT. The chain joins TRBV11-2 to TRBJ1-1; possible D gene TRBD1, 6 bases. Per the germline V gene, CDR1 is SGHAT and CDR2 is FQNNGV. This CDR3 contains 16 residues. Trimming took off 0 bases at V and 4 bases at J, with 15 bases between the two ends.

This clonotype was detected many times. The chain recombines TRBV10-1 with TRBJ1-2, with unresolved D. Trimming shortened V by 3 bases and J by 5 bases, and 10 bases separated the two germline ends. Germline lookup yields CDR1 WNHNN and CDR2 SYGVQD (reference sequence). The CDR3 has 13 amino acids. CDR3 region: CASSENSVYGYTF. The CDR3 nucleotides read TGCGCCAGCAGTGAAAACAGCGTGTATGGCTACACCTTC.

This clonotype was recorded many times. The genes are TRBV7-2 and TRBJ2-1; D may be TRBD2 (6 bases). The V gene lost 2 bases and the J gene lost 7 bases, with 18 bases spanning the gap. Germline lookup yields CDR1 SGHTA and CDR2 FQGNSA. The CDR3 extends over 16 amino acids. The CDR3 DNA sequence: TGTGCCAGCAGCTTACAGGCGGGGCTGTATAATAATGAGCAGTTCTTC. This translates into CASSLQAGLYNNEQFF.

In this sample, this clonotype turned up many times. The rearrangement uses TRBV10-3 and TRBJ2-5, with TRBD1 as a possible D gene (6 bases). The CDR3 totals 16 residues. Trimming shortened V by 2 bases and J by 0 bases, and 13 bases separated the two germline ends. Germline assignment: CDR1 ENHRY and CDR2 SYGVKD. The CDR3: CAISELGRGDQETQYF. The DNA of the CDR3 is TGTGCCATCAGTGAGCTGGGCAGGGGCGACCAAGAGACCCAGTACTTC.